The clone carrying this T cell receptor (beta chain) was seen ten or more times. Its antigen is not known. Library preparation (for TCRbeta) was performed with unique molecular identifiers. TCRdb recomputed calls from the PCR reads with MiXCR, one row per CDR3 protein. The sample holds hundreds of thousands of distinct CDR3 sequences, under 15% seen once. The sample belongs to a study of T-cell reconstitution after alpha-beta-depleted transplantation in children. This CDR3 has 15 residues. V lost 6 bases, J lost 9 bases, and 9 bases stayed unmatched. Broader study findings: Hyperexpanded clones declined; after one year, newly produced T cells mostly supplied diversity. Expanded graft clones, several hundred of them, were reportedly the source of alpha-beta T cells about two months after transplant. There were some patients whose high TCRbeta diversity at day 60 came from surviving recipient T cells and thymic progenitors.

The specimen comprised PBMCs, sampled before TCRalphabeta/CD19-depleted stem cell transplant. This chain uses TRBV12-3 or TRBV12-4 with TRBJ1-6; TRBD1 aligns across 9 bases. The clonotype was recovered from a girl aged 2-10 years with congenital amegakaryocytic thrombocytopenia, due to receive a stem cell transplant. The CDR3 DNA follows: TGTGCCAGCAGACCTACAGGGGGCATTTTTTCACCCCTCCACTTT. Its protein product is CASRPTGGIFSPLHF.